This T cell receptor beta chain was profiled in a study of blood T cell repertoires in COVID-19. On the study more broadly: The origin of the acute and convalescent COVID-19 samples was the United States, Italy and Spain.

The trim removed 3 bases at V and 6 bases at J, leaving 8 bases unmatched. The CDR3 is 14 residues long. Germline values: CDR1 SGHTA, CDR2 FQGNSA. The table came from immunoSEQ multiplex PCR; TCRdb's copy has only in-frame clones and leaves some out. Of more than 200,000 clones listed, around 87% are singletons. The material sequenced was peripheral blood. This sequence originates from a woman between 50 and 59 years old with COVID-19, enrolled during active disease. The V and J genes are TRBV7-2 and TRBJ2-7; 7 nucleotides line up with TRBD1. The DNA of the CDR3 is TGTGCCAGCAGCTTTCGACAGGGCGTCGGCGAGCAGTACTTC. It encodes CASSFRQGVGEQYF.